The rows below give T cell receptor beta chains drawn from one sample of a study of T-cell memory formation after mild COVID-19. A single record per CDR3 protein comes from TCRdb applying MiXCR to the 5' RACE reads. The table shows about 180,000 distinct CDR3 sequences, with 15% to 20% occurring only once. Material: PBMCs or a T cell subset sorted from them (not recorded which). These receptors were collected from a man aged 18 to 29 who had mild COVID-19 (a few samples of this study predate the infection). Cell type and time point are not known. Each CDR3 is given with its conserved first and last residue. Each record gives: CDR3 DNA, CDR3 protein, clone size, D gene, J gene, V gene. A D gene is named only where the DNA matches it firmly. Where a row states a size, it is once, few, many or the class of an expanded clone; other rows omit it.

DNA: TGTGCCAGCAGAGCCAGGTATTTTTTCCACGAGCAGTACTTC; CDR3: CASRARYFFHEQYF; size: few; D: .; J: TRBJ2-7; V: TRBV28
DNA: TGCAGTGCTAGATTACCACAGGGGTCGATCCATAATTCACCCCTCCACTTT; CDR3: CSARLPQGSIHNSPLHF; size: .; D: TRBD1; J: TRBJ1-6; V: TRBV20-1
DNA: TGTGCCAGCAGTTACGACAGGGCGGGAAACACAGATACGCAGTATTTT; CDR3: CASSYDRAGNTDTQYF; size: few; D: .; J: TRBJ2-3; V: TRBV6-6
DNA: TGTGCCAGCAGTACCAAACAGGGCACTGAAGCTTTCTTT; CDR3: CASSTKQGTEAFF; size: .; D: .; J: TRBJ1-1; V: TRBV6-2/TRBV6-3
DNA: TGTGCCACCAGTGACCGCAGCGGGGCGAACACCGGGGAGCTGTTTTTT; CDR3: CATSDRSGANTGELFF; size: .; D: TRBD2; J: TRBJ2-2; V: TRBV24-1
DNA: TGTGCCAGCAGGAGGAGCCGCGGTGAGACCCAGTACTTC; CDR3: CASRRSRGETQYF; size: few; D: .; J: TRBJ2-5; V: TRBV7-9
DNA: TGTGCCAGCAGTGAAGGGGCGCAGGGTGCCTACACCTTC; CDR3: CASSEGAQGAYTF; size: few; D: .; J: TRBJ1-2; V: TRBV2
DNA: TGCGCCAGCAGCCCCGCCGGGACAGGGGAGGAAAAACTGTTTTTT; CDR3: CASSPAGTGEEKLFF; size: .; D: TRBD1; J: TRBJ1-4; V: TRBV5-1
DNA: TGTGCCAGCAGCTTAGATTCGAGGTACCAAGAGACCCAGTACTTC; CDR3: CASSLDSRYQETQYF; size: .; D: .; J: TRBJ2-5; V: TRBV7-2
DNA: TGTGCCAGCTCACTCCGACAGGCCCCCCAAGAGACCCAGTACTTC; CDR3: CASSLRQAPQETQYF; size: few; D: .; J: TRBJ2-5; V: TRBV18
DNA: TGTGCCAGCTCACCACAGGGGGCGGAGATTCGTAATGGCTACACCTTC; CDR3: CASSPQGAEIRNGYTF; size: .; D: TRBD1; J: TRBJ1-2; V: TRBV18
DNA: TGTGCCAGCAGTTACTCATCTCGGGACCGCCGGCAGAGCAATCAGCCCCAGCATTTT; CDR3: CASSYSSRDRRQSNQPQHF; size: few; D: .; J: TRBJ1-5; V: TRBV6-2/TRBV6-3
DNA: TGTGCCACCAGCAGAGGACGACAGTCAGGCTACACCTTC; CDR3: CATSRGRQSGYTF; size: few; D: .; J: TRBJ1-2; V: TRBV15
DNA: TGTGCCAGCAGTTACCCCCCGGGGGGGCGGGACGACACTGAAGCTTTCTTT; CDR3: CASSYPPGGRDDTEAFF; size: few; D: .; J: TRBJ1-1; V: TRBV6-2/TRBV6-3
DNA: TGCGCCAGCAGGGTCGGGACCCCCCAGCGCCACGAGCAGTACTTC; CDR3: CASRVGTPQRHEQYF; size: .; D: .; J: TRBJ2-7; V: TRBV5-1
DNA: TGCGCCAGCAGCTTGGAGCAGGGGGCGAACGGCTACACCTTC; CDR3: CASSLEQGANGYTF; size: .; D: TRBD1; J: TRBJ1-2; V: TRBV5-1
DNA: TGCAGCGTTAATCCGACAGGGGGCGGCTCCGGGGAGCTGTTTTTT; CDR3: CSVNPTGGGSGELFF; size: few; D: TRBD1; J: TRBJ2-2; V: TRBV29-1
DNA: TGTGCCAGTAGTATAGTTGCCAGGGGTCCGAAACAGCCCCAGCATTTT; CDR3: CASSIVARGPKQPQHF; size: few; D: .; J: TRBJ1-5; V: TRBV19
DNA: TGCGCCAGCAGCTTTCCGGGACAGCAAGAGACCCAGTACTTC; CDR3: CASSFPGQQETQYF; size: few; D: TRBD1; J: TRBJ2-5; V: TRBV5-1